The 6 T cell receptor beta chains presented below share a single source sample, sequenced in a study of T cells after yellow fever vaccination. TCRdb passed the 5' RACE reads through MiXCR, listing each CDR3 protein once. The repertoire consists of more than 450,000 distinct CDR3 sequences, with 20% to 25% occurring once and the leading ten covering roughly a sixth. Sequenced here: PBMCs, sampled 21 days after the first yellow fever vaccination. These receptors were taken from a man between 18 and 29 years old who received the YFV17D yellow fever vaccine.

The chain combines TRBV27 with TRBJ1-5; the match to TRBD1 covers 10 bases. V lost 4 bases, J lost 4 bases, and 7 bases stayed unmatched. Germline CDR1 reads MNHEY; CDR2 reads SMNVEV (reference sequence). The CDR3 has 16 amino acids. The CDR3 DNA reads TGTGCCAGCAGTTACCTAGGGGACAGGGGAAATCAGCCCCAGCATTTT. Translating it yields CASSYLGDRGNQPQHF.

The rearrangement joins TRBV29-1 to TRBJ1-2, with 7 bases fitting TRBD1. The CDR3 is 13 residues long. CDR1 SQVTM and CDR2 ANQGSEA come from the germline V gene. This chain's CDR3 is CSVRDSFLYGYTF. The CDR3 DNA sequence: TGCAGTGTCCGGGACAGCTTCCTCTATGGCTACACCTTC.

CDR3 sequence (DNA): TGCTGCGCTAGAGATTGGAACAGGGATCGAACCGGGGAGCTGTTTTTT. This translates into CCARDWNRDRTGELFF. The gene calls are TRBV20-1 and TRBJ2-2, with D possibly being TRBD1 (6 bases). The CDR3 totals 16 residues. The germline CDR1 and CDR2 sequences are DFQATT and SNEGSKA (reference sequence).

This chain uses TRBV21-1 with TRBJ1-3. TRBV21-1 is assigned pseudogene status. The CDR3 extends over 16 amino acids. The CDR3 bases are TGTGCCAGCAGCAAAGCGCTCCCCAGCTCTGGAAACACCATATATTTT. This gives the protein CASSKALPSSGNTIYF.

The table lists this clonotype with a few counts. The genes are TRBV5-1 and TRBJ2-5; D is ambiguous. Per the germline V gene, CDR1 is SGHRS and CDR2 is YFSETQ. The CDR3 runs to 13 residues. Between the trimmed V and J ends, which lost 4 bases and 4 bases, there was a span of 11 bases. This CDR3 is CASSVVLRETQYF. DNA of the CDR3: TGCGCCAGCAGCGTGGTCCTCAGAGAGACCCAGTACTTC.

This clonotype was recorded at least ten times. This CDR3 reads CASSGNRGRSHSYEQYF. Here the CDR3 DNA reads TGTGCCAGCAGTGGGAACCGGGGCCGATCTCACTCCTACGAGCAGTACTTC. The V and J genes are TRBV6-1 and TRBJ2-7; perhaps D is TRBD1 or TRBD2 (5 bases each). Trimming removed 4 bases from V and 0 bases from J, with 19 bases in between. CDR1 MNHNS and CDR2 SASEGT come from the germline V gene. CDR3 length equals 17 residues.